This T cell receptor beta chain was found in a study of T cells in Graves' hyperthyroidism and ophthalmopathy. Study background: Peripheral blood collection took place at initial diagnosis, before any treatment.

Germline V gene sequence: CDR1 MGHRA, CDR2 YSYEKL. This CDR3 is built from 14 residues. The V segment lost 5 bases and the J segment 6 bases; nucleotides outside the gene matches: 7. Template material for amplifying TCR beta CDR3 regions consisted of RNA transcripts. Researchers ran a first-round RT-PCR on the TCR CDR3 using the HTBI primer set. Each CDR3 protein gets one entry after TCRdb re-called the multiplex PCR reads with MiXCR. The repertoire holds approximately 560,000 distinct CDR3 sequences, with about 15% as singletons. The chain combines TRBV4-1 with TRBJ1-2; TRBD1 matches 9 bases. This sequence was found in a woman in her twenties or thirties with Graves' hyperthyroidism. Sample: blood. The CDR3 region is CASSELTGGDGYTF. For the CDR3, the DNA is TGCGCCAGCAGCGAACTTACAGGGGGCGATGGCTACACCTTC.